The 25 T cell receptor beta chains below were found in one sample sequenced in a study of T-cell memory formation after mild COVID-19. Each CDR3 protein gets one entry after TCRdb re-called the 5' RACE reads with MiXCR. The sample contains hundreds of thousands of distinct CDR3 sequences, around 28% of which appear only once. Sequenced: PBMCs or a T cell subset sorted from them (not recorded which). Receptor source: an adult woman who had mild COVID-19 (a few samples of this study predate the infection). Cell type and time point are not known.

This clonotype showed up just a few times. This rearrangement joins TRBV7-6 to TRBJ1-5; 10 bases map to TRBD1. The germline gives CDR1 SGHVS, CDR2 FNYEAQ. This CDR3 has 16 amino acids. J lost 1 base, V lost 4 bases, and 4 bases had no gene match. This CDR3 reads CASSSDRGRSNQPQHF. The CDR3 coding sequence is TGTGCCAGCAGCTCAGACAGGGGGCGAAGCAATCAGCCCCAGCATTTT.

The chain joins TRBV4-3 to TRBJ2-2; tentative D call: TRBD2 (6 bases). This CDR3 has 16 amino acids. V lost 1 base, J lost 3 bases, and 12 bases lay in between. CDR1 LGHNA and CDR2 YSLEER come from the germline V gene. The DNA for the CDR3 is TGCGCCAGCAGCCAAGCCGGAGGGCTGGACACCGGGGAGCTGTTTTTT. This codes for CASSQAGGLDTGELFF.

The chain recombines TRBV5-1 with TRBJ2-5; TRBD1 matches at 9 bases. V shed 4 bases, J shed 2 bases, and the junction held 3 bases outside the gene matches. CDR3 length: 14 residues. Per the germline V gene, CDR1 is SGHRS and CDR2 is YFSETQ. The CDR3 is CASSRDREQETQYF. CDR3 DNA: TGCGCCAGCAGCCGGGACAGGGAACAAGAGACCCAGTACTTC.

This chain links TRBV19 with TRBJ2-3, with unresolved D. The germline V and J ends were trimmed by 4 bases and 4 bases, with 9 bases remaining between them. Germline values: CDR1 LNHDA, CDR2 SQIVND (reference sequence). The CDR3 consists of 13 residues. CDR3: CASSRPPADTQYF. CDR3 nucleotide sequence: TGTGCCAGTAGTAGGCCGCCGGCAGATACGCAGTATTTT.

The rearrangement links TRBV6-6 to TRBJ2-2; TRBD2 aligns across 14 bases. V dropped 5 bases and J dropped 7; count of bases not matched to a gene: 9. This CDR3 region has 17 residues. Germline V gene lookup returns CDR1 MNHNY and CDR2 SVGAGI (reference sequence). The CDR3 DNA sequence: TGTGCCAGCAGTGGTTCGGGACTAGCGGGAGAGGGCGGGGAGCTGTTTTTT. This gives the protein CASSGSGLAGEGGELFF.

This clonotype was counted many times. The chain joins TRBV3-1 to TRBJ1-3; D possibly corresponds to TRBD1 (6 bases). The V and J ends lost 4 bases and 0 bases respectively, with 13 bases between them. Germline V lookup: CDR1 LGHDT, CDR2 YNNKEL (reference sequence). This CDR3 comprises 16 residues. The CDR3 DNA sequence: TGTGCCAGCAGCCCCACAGGGCTAAGCTCTGGAAACACCATATATTTT. It codes for CASSPTGLSSGNTIYF.

The DNA of the CDR3 is TGTGCCAGCAGCATCCTCTCTGAAGCTTTCTTT. This gives the protein CASSILSEAFF. The chain is built from TRBV13 and TRBJ1-1; D call uncertain. Germline V CDR1 and CDR2: PRHDT, FYEKMQ (reference sequence). Trimming pared 5 bases from V and 6 bases from J, leaving 7 bases between. This CDR3 spans 11 amino acids.

This clonotype was observed a few times. The rearrangement joins TRBV27 to TRBJ2-5; 7 positions match TRBD2. This CDR3 spans 15 amino acids. J lost 7 bases, V lost 2 bases, and 10 bases had no gene match. The germline CDR1 and CDR2 sequences are MNHEY and SMNVEV (reference sequence). CDR3 nucleotide sequence: TGTGCCAGCAGTTTAGCCCTTGCGGGGGTAGGGACCCAGTACTTC. Translation gives CASSLALAGVGTQYF.

This clonotype turned up a few times. The V and J genes are TRBV28 and TRBJ2-5; TRBD1 aligns across 7 bases. The CDR3 length is 16 residues. The germline gives CDR1 MDHEN, CDR2 SYDVKM. After removal of 5 bases from V and 2 bases from J, the junction contained 11 bases not matched to a gene. CDR3 nucleotide sequence: TGTGCCAGCAGTACACGGAAGGACAGGCGACAAGAGACCCAGTACTTC. Translated, it gives CASSTRKDRRQETQYF.

The chain carries TRBV7-2 and TRBJ2-1; 12 nucleotides match TRBD2. CDR3 size: 17 residues. V was clipped by 2 bases and J by 2 bases; unmatched bases: 4. Per the germline V gene, CDR1 is SGHTA and CDR2 is FQGNSA. The CDR3 protein is CASSLLAGGPTYNEQFF. In nucleotides, the CDR3 is TGTGCCAGCAGCTTACTAGCGGGAGGGCCGACCTACAATGAGCAGTTCTTC.

The V call is TRBV13, the J call TRBJ1-1; TRBD1 aligns across 8 bases. Germline assignment: CDR1 PRHDT and CDR2 FYEKMQ (reference sequence). The CDR3 runs to 13 residues. Trimming took 2 bases from V and 11 from J; bases not matched to a gene: 7. The CDR3 DNA reads TGTGCCAGCAGCTTAAGGCAGGGGGCTAGGGCTTTCTTT. Translated, it gives CASSLRQGARAFF. Drawing the rest from reference TRBV13 and TRBJ1-1, the complete variable domain is AAGVIQSPRHLIKEKRETATLKCYPIPRHDTVYWYQQGPGQDPQFLISFYEKMQSDKGSIPDRFSAQQFSDYHSELNMSSLELGDSALYFCASSLRQGARAFFGQGTRLTVV.

This clonotype was observed a handful of times. The rearrangement links TRBV27 to TRBJ1-2; no clear D. The ends were cut back, 2 bases at V and 4 bases at J, with 14 bases in the middle. From germline, CDR1 is MNHEY and CDR2 SMNVEV (reference sequence). CDR3 length: 15 residues. The chain's CDR3 is CASSLLAGTVYGYTF. CDR3 in DNA: TGTGCCAGCAGTTTACTCGCGGGCACGGTCTATGGCTACACCTTC.

This chain joins TRBV7-8 and TRBJ2-3; 13 bases line up with TRBD2. The germline V gene has CDR1 SGHVS and CDR2 FQNEAQ. This CDR3 contains 18 residues. The V segment lost 4 bases and the J segment 1 base; nucleotides outside the gene matches: 8. This CDR3 is CASSSGTSGKIGTDTQYF. Here the CDR3 DNA reads TGTGCCAGCAGCTCCGGGACTAGCGGGAAGATTGGCACAGATACGCAGTATTTT.

This clonotype showed up just a few times. This chain joins TRBV3-1 and TRBJ2-1; 7 nucleotides match TRBD2. The ends lost 4 bases at V and 8 bases at J; junction bases unmatched: 11. The germline CDR1 and CDR2 sequences are LGHDT and YNNKEL (reference sequence). The length of the CDR3 is 15 residues. CDR3 in amino acids: CASSPEAGSPHEQFF. In DNA form, the CDR3 reads TGTGCCAGCAGCCCGGAAGCGGGATCCCCCCATGAGCAGTTCTTC.

This chain joins TRBV30 and TRBJ2-2; a weak D match, TRBD1 (6 bases). CDR1 and CDR2 (germline): GTSNPN, SVGIG (reference sequence). The CDR3 is 14 residues long. V was shortened by 1 base and J by 4 bases, with 10 bases between the two germline ends. CDR3 DNA: TGTGCCTGGAGTGGCGGCAGGGGCACCGGGGAGCTGTTTTTT. Amino acids: CAWSGGRGTGELFF. Using reference TRBV30 and TRBJ2-2 for the parts outside the CDR3, the full variable domain is SQTIHQWPATLVQPVGSPLSLECTVEGTSNPNLYWYRQAAGRGLQLLFYSVGIGQISSEVPQNLSASRPQDRQFILSSKKLLLSDSGFYLCAWSGGRGTGELFFGEGSRLTVL.

A few counts support this clonotype. The chain is built from TRBV7-2 and TRBJ2-5; D gene uncertain. Germline CDR1 reads SGHTA; CDR2 reads FQGNSA. The CDR3 extends over 14 amino acids. Trimming removed 0 bases from V and 5 bases from J, with 10 bases in between. Here the CDR3 DNA reads TGTGCCAGCAGCTTAGCGTTTACGTTGGAGACCCAGTACTTC. Protein sequence: CASSLAFTLETQYF.

This clonotype was counted between two and nine times. The chain recombines TRBV6-6 with TRBJ2-3; 7 bases are a match to TRBD2. CDR1 and CDR2 (germline): MNHNY, SVGAGI (reference sequence). V lost 6 bases, J lost 2 bases, and 8 bases stayed unmatched. CDR3 size: 15 residues. This CDR3 reads CASSRTSLVTDTQYF. The CDR3 coding sequence is TGTGCCAGCAGCCGGACTAGTTTAGTCACAGATACGCAGTATTTT.

This clonotype appeared a few times. The rearrangement links TRBV5-5 to TRBJ2-2; TRBD2 agrees at 10 bases. The J segment lost 1 base and the V segment lost 3 bases, leaving 3 bases of the junction unmatched. The CDR3 sequence is 16 residues long. CDR1 is SGHKS, CDR2 YYEKEE, per germline (reference sequence). The CDR3 region is CASSSRTSGNTGELFF. Written as DNA, the CDR3 is TGTGCCAGCAGCTCCCGGACTAGCGGGAACACCGGGGAGCTGTTTTTT.

This clonotype was counted a few times. The chain has TRBV2 and TRBJ1-6; TRBD1 aligns across 7 bases. The CDR3 is 17 residues long. CDR1 is SNHLY and CDR2 is FYNNEI in the germline V gene. With V trimmed by 7 bases and J by 7 bases, 16 bases remained unmatched. CDR3 loop: CASNPGQTLSRNSPLHF. In nucleotides, the CDR3 is TGTGCCAGCAACCCGGGACAGACTCTTTCACGGAATTCACCCCTCCACTTT.

J is TRBJ1-2 and V is TRBV7-9, with D possibly matching TRBD1 (5 bases). Per the germline V gene, CDR1 is SEHNR and CDR2 is FQNEAQ (reference sequence). V was pared by 5 bases and J by 0 bases, with 13 bases between. The CDR3 spans 15 residues. CDR3 sequence: CASSPDSLANYGYTF. The CDR3, as DNA: TGTGCCAGCAGCCCCGACAGTTTAGCTAACTATGGCTACACCTTC.

Only a few counts were recorded for this clonotype. This rearrangement joins TRBV30 to TRBJ2-3; 10 bases fit TRBD2. Germline assignment: CDR1 GTSNPN and CDR2 SVGIG (reference sequence). Trimming took 0 bases from V and 2 from J; bases not matched to a gene: 8. The CDR3 is made up of 17 amino acids. Here the CDR3 DNA reads TGTGCCTGGAGTGTACGGATCGGACTAGCGGCCACAGATACGCAGTATTTT. This translates into CAWSVRIGLAATDTQYF.

The chain is built from TRBV5-1 and TRBJ2-5, with D possibly being TRBD1 (5 bases). The CDR3 spans 14 residues. Trimming stripped 3 bases from V and 1 base from J, with 10 bases between. CDR1 is SGHRS, CDR2 YFSETQ, per germline. The CDR3 DNA follows: TGCGCCAGCAGCTCCGACAGTCCCCAAGAGACCCAGTACTTC. Translation: CASSSDSPQETQYF.

The chain uses TRBV12-3 or TRBV12-4 and TRBJ2-6, with D perhaps matching TRBD1 or TRBD2 (5 bases each). This CDR3 contains 18 residues. V lost 5 bases and J lost 0, with 17 bases in between. The CDR3 region has the DNA TGTGCCAGCAGTCGAGGGGCGTACGGGCGCTCTGGGGCCAACGTCCTGACTTTC. Translating gives CASSRGAYGRSGANVLTF.

This clonotype has more than one count but fewer than ten. The rearrangement uses TRBV18 and TRBJ1-2; 9 positions agree with TRBD1. Trimming at V came to 6 bases and at J to 4 bases, leaving 9 bases not matched to a gene. CDR3 length: 15 residues. Germline CDR1 KGHSH, CDR2 LQKENI. CDR3 DNA sequence: TGTGCCAGCTCGCAGCCGGGACAGGGAACCTATGGCTACACCTTC. This encodes CASSQPGQGTYGYTF.

This clonotype occurred a few times. The chain combines TRBV5-1 with TRBJ2-7, with a tentative D call TRBD1 (7 bases). Germline assignment: CDR1 SGHRS and CDR2 YFSETQ. V was clipped by 3 bases and J by 6 bases, with 10 bases between them. The CDR3 runs 12 residues. For the CDR3, the DNA is TGCGCCAGCAGCTCGGAGGGGGCCGAGCAGTACTTC. This translates into CASSSEGAEQYF.